The 12 T cell receptor beta chains below all came from one sample that was sequenced in a study of sequential checkpoint blockade in melanoma. Treatment meaning: randomized to nivolumab then ipilimumab (arm A) or the reverse (arm B). Assay: immunoSEQ multiplex PCR; the TCRdb copy retains only in-frame clones and omits some. The repertoire has about 5,500 clones, more than 15% of them found once; the top ten carry around 9%. The sample consisted of tumor tissue (inferred from file names), taken from a patient given nivolumab and ipilimumab in sequence. These receptors all come from a human donor with melanoma.

The chain has TRBV6-8 and TRBJ1-2; possibly TRBD1 for D (5 bases). The CDR3 length is 14 residues. V gave up 2 bases and J gave up 6 bases, with 13 bases separating them. Germline V lookup: CDR1 MNHGY, CDR2 SAAAGT. CDR3 loop: CASSYLAGKNGYTF. As DNA, the CDR3 is TGTGCCAGCAGTTACCTTGCAGGGAAGAATGGCTACACCTTC.

This clone counts as medium-sized (0.01 to 0.1%). This chain joins TRBV6-8 and TRBJ1-1; D is ambiguous. Germline-derived CDR1 and CDR2 are MNHGY and SAAAGT. This CDR3 contains 12 residues. V was clipped by 7 bases and J by 0 bases, with 6 bases between them. The CDR3 sequence is CASTEMNTEAFF. Here the CDR3 DNA reads TGTGCCAGCACCGAGATGAACACTGAAGCTTTCTTT.

This clone came up a few times. The genes are TRBV6-8 and TRBJ2-5; D possibly corresponds to TRBD2 (7 bases). This CDR3 comprises 15 residues. Looked up from germline, CDR1 is MNHGY and CDR2 is SAAAGT. V lost 6 bases, J lost 5 bases, and 19 bases lay in between. This CDR3 is CASSTRGALGETQYF. The DNA for the CDR3 is TGTGCCAGCAGCACCCGGGGGGCCCTCGGGGAGACCCAGTACTTC.

A few counts support this clone. This sequence joins TRBV11-3 and TRBJ1-5; 8 bases fit TRBD1. The CDR3 extends over 15 amino acids. Looked up from germline, CDR1 is SGHNT and CDR2 is YENEEA. The V and J ends lost 8 bases and 7 bases, in that order; junction bases with no gene match: 13. The CDR3 DNA sequence: TGTGCCAGCCAGGGGGGGCAGGGGGCGAGGCAGCCCCAGCATTTT. Translating gives CASQGGQGARQPQHF.

This clone occurred many times. J is TRBJ2-3 and V is TRBV11-3; D is unclear. The germline V gene has CDR1 SGHNT and CDR2 YENEEA. Trimming stripped 5 bases from V and 0 bases from J, with 12 bases between. This CDR3 contains 15 residues. The CDR3 reads CASSAGYSSTDTQYF. CDR3 bases: TGTGCCAGCAGCGCTGGTTATTCTAGCACAGATACGCAGTATTTT.

The genes are TRBV18 and TRBJ1-4, with 10 bases that match TRBD1. The germline V gene has CDR1 KGHSH and CDR2 LQKENI. Losses at the gene ends were 5 bases for V and 8 bases for J; bases not matched to a gene: 5. The CDR3 is 14 amino acids. As DNA, the CDR3 is TGTGCCAGCTCATTGACAGGGGGCCAGGAAAAACTGTTTTTT. Protein product: CASSLTGGQEKLFF.

By proportion, this clone is medium-sized. Compared with germline, one end of the junction differs, possibly owing to a read error. The chain recombines TRBV28 with TRBJ1-3; 8 positions match TRBD1. The CDR3 length is 12 residues. Germline loops: CDR1 MDHEN, CDR2 SYDVKM. DNA of the CDR3: TGTGCCAGCAGTTTATCTCTGGACAGGGTGAATTTT. As protein: CASSLSLDRVNF. Full variable domain (missing parts from reference TRBV28 and TRBJ1-3): DVKVTQSSRYLVKRTGEKVFLECVQDMDHENMFWYRQDPGLGLRLIYFSYDVKMKEKGDIPEGYSVSREKKERFSLILESASTNQTSMYLCASSLSLDRVNFGEGSWLTVV.

This clone was counted ten times or more. The chain couples TRBV9 to TRBJ2-7; D is ambiguous. This CDR3 comprises 14 residues. The germline CDR1 and CDR2 sequences are SGDLS and YYNGEE. V dropped 0 bases and J dropped 0 bases, with 7 bases sitting between them. CDR3 bases: TGTGCCAGCAGCGTAGGGCCGAGCTCCTACGAGCAGTACTTC. Its translation is CASSVGPSSYEQYF.

The genes are TRBV18 and TRBJ2-5, with unresolved D. The CDR3 sequence is 15 residues long. Germline V gene sequence: CDR1 KGHSH, CDR2 LQKENI. V was pared by 4 bases and J by 9 bases, with 21 bases between. The CDR3 sequence: CASSQNDADLVSQYF. The CDR3 DNA sequence: TGTGCCAGCTCACAAAACGACGCCGACCTAGTGTCCCAGTACTTC.

This clone is labeled medium-sized. The J gene is TRBJ2-5, the V gene TRBV11-3; D may match TRBD1 or TRBD2 (5 bases each). The V gene's germline CDR1 is SGHNT and CDR2 YENEEA. The CDR3 is 14 residues long. Between the trimmed V and J ends, which lost 3 bases and 5 bases, there was a span of 13 bases. The CDR3 here is CASSFSRGTETQYF. The CDR3 region has the DNA TGTGCCAGCAGCTTCTCGAGAGGGACGGAGACCCAGTACTTC.

By sample share, this clone is medium-sized. The chain combines TRBV4-1 with TRBJ2-7; no definite D call. Germline V lookup: CDR1 MGHRA, CDR2 YSYEKL. The CDR3 loop spans 14 amino acids. Between the trimmed V and J ends, which lost 0 bases and 5 bases, there was a span of 11 bases. In DNA, the CDR3 is TGCGCCAGCAGCCAAGATAGGGCATTTGACGAGCAGTACTTC. Translation: CASSQDRAFDEQYF.

This clone has a handful of counts. This chain joins TRBV19 and TRBJ1-4, with D hard to call. The CDR3 is made up of 13 amino acids. V gave up 5 bases and J gave up 7 bases, with 11 bases separating them. Looked up from germline, CDR1 is LNHDA and CDR2 is SQIVND (reference sequence). The CDR3, as DNA: TGTGCCAGTAGTCCACTGACGGGTGAAAAACTGTTTTTT. This codes for CASSPLTGEKLFF.